This entry lists 20 T cell receptor beta chains sequenced from one sample in a study of CD8+CD57+ T cells in acquired aplastic anemia. The authors sequenced patients whose flow cytometry had shown CD8+CD57+ cell expansion. Genomic DNA acted as the template from which TCR beta VDJ combination and CDR3 sequence profiling were carried out. TCRdb passed the reads through MiXCR, listing each CDR3 protein once. The sample holds some 170,000 distinct CDR3 sequences, around 60% seen once. Material: sorted CD4+, CD8+, or CD8+CD57+ T cells (not recorded which) from PBMCs. The origin of the receptors is a human donor with aplastic anemia.

This clonotype occurred many times. The gene calls are TRBV4-1 and TRBJ2-7, with D perhaps TRBD1 or TRBD2 (6 bases each). CDR1 is MGHRA and CDR2 is YSYEKL in the germline V gene. The CDR3 sequence is 16 residues long. The V end lost 1 base, the J end lost 3 bases, and 16 bases lay between the germline ends. The chain's CDR3 is CASSQGDGGGYYEQYF. CDR3 nucleotide sequence: TGCGCCAGCAGCCAAGGAGACGGGGGCGGATACTACGAGCAGTACTTC.

This clonotype occurred a few times. The rearrangement links TRBV10-2 to TRBJ2-3; 13 nucleotides align to TRBD2. V dropped 3 bases and J dropped 2; count of bases not matched to a gene: 14. Germline V lookup: CDR1 WSHSY, CDR2 SAAADI. CDR3 length: 20 residues. CDR3 residues: CASSDLMGLAGSHNTDTQYF. CDR3 DNA: TGCGCCAGCAGTGACCTTATGGGACTAGCGGGGTCCCATAACACAGATACGCAGTATTTT.

This clonotype was detected ten times or more. V usage is TRBV6-1 and J usage is TRBJ2-3; TRBD2 matches at 10 bases. Trimming took 4 bases from V and 0 from J; bases not matched to a gene: 1. There are 15 residues in the CDR3. Germline-derived CDR1 and CDR2 are MNHNS and SASEGT. This chain's CDR3 is CASSVLAGSTDTQYF. CDR3 DNA: TGTGCCAGCAGTGTACTAGCGGGGAGCACAGATACGCAGTATTTT.

This clonotype was recorded many times. This chain joins TRBV7-9 and TRBJ1-1; D might be TRBD1 (5 bases). Germline assignment: CDR1 SEHNR and CDR2 FQNEAQ (reference sequence). Trimming shortened V by 3 bases and J by 10 bases, and 21 bases separated the two germline ends. The CDR3 is 15 amino acids. CDR3 residues: CASSFTDRTRGVAFF. The CDR3 DNA is TGTGCCAGCAGCTTTACAGACAGAACCCGAGGGGTAGCTTTCTTT.

As regards this clonotype: A read error may be the cause here, since a much bigger clone is one base away. V and J are TRBV7-9 and TRBJ2-6, with unresolved D. The CDR3 has 16 amino acids. Germline V gene lookup returns CDR1 SEHNR and CDR2 FQNEAQ (reference sequence). CDR3 sequence: CASSQGPPAGANVLTF. The DNA for the CDR3 is TGCGCCAGCAGCCAAGGTCCCCCTGCTGGGGCCAACGTCCTGACTTTC.

The chain links TRBV19 to TRBJ1-2; D remains unclear. This CDR3 comprises 12 residues. Trimming removed 2 bases from V and 8 bases from J, with 9 bases in between. Germline CDR1 and CDR2: LNHDA and SQIVND (reference sequence). CDR3 loop: CASSIFPGGYTF. CDR3 DNA: TGTGCCAGTAGTATATTTCCTGGCGGCTACACCTTC.

The chain has TRBV2 and TRBJ2-7, with 10 positions matching TRBD1. Germline trimming cut 7 bases from V and 5 bases from J; bases unmatched to any gene: 5. CDR1 and CDR2 (germline): SNHLY, FYNNEI. The CDR3 sequence is 13 residues long. In DNA, the CDR3 is TGTGCCAGCACCGGGACAGGGGACCACGAGCAGTACTTC. Protein product: CASTGTGDHEQYF.

The chain has TRBV20-1 and TRBJ1-2, with 7 bases lining up with TRBD1. After removal of 0 bases from V and 7 bases from J, the junction contained 5 bases not matched to a gene. Per the germline V gene, CDR1 is DFQATT and CDR2 is SNEGSKA (reference sequence). This CDR3 region has 13 residues. CDR3: CSAREQGIRGYTF. The CDR3 DNA reads TGCAGTGCTAGAGAACAGGGGATACGTGGCTACACCTTC.

This sequence joins TRBV9 and TRBJ2-7; D is possibly TRBD1 (5 bases). CDR3 length equals 14 residues. The ends were cut back, 0 bases at V and 4 bases at J, with 11 bases in the middle. The germline CDR1 and CDR2 sequences are SGDLS and YYNGEE. For the CDR3, the DNA is TGTGCCAGCAGCGTAGGCAGGGAAGGATACGAGCAGTACTTC. It yields the protein CASSVGREGYEQYF. Drawing the rest from reference TRBV9 and TRBJ2-7, the complete variable domain is DSGVTQTPKHLITATGQRVTLRCSPRSGDLSVYWYQQSLDQGLQFLIQYYNGEERAKGNILERFSAQQFPDLHSELNLSSLELGDSALYFCASSVGREGYEQYFGPGTRLTVT.

The chain employs TRBV7-8 and TRBJ2-7; 8 bases agree with TRBD2. After removal of 1 base from V and 12 bases from J, the junction contained 8 bases not matched to a gene. The germline CDR1 and CDR2 sequences are SGHVS and FQNEAQ. This CDR3 has 13 residues. Here the CDR3 DNA reads TGTGCCAGCAGCTTAGTTGCCAGCGGGGGTTTGTACTTC. It yields the protein CASSLVASGGLYF.

This rearrangement joins TRBV7-2 to TRBJ1-6; weak D call: TRBD1 (6 bases). Looked up from germline, CDR1 is SGHTA and CDR2 is FQGNSA. Trimming removed 2 bases from V and 7 bases from J, with 12 bases in between. The CDR3 contains 15 residues. Here the CDR3 reads CASSLTGQENSPLHF. As DNA, the CDR3 is TGTGCCAGCAGCTTAACGGGACAAGAGAATTCACCCCTCCACTTT.

Regarding this clonotype: The germline gene is not matched at one end of the junction; a read error may be the cause. This chain links TRBV4-1 with TRBJ2-7, with TRBD1 matching over 7 bases. Germline CDR1 reads MGHRA; CDR2 reads YSYEKL. CDR3 length: 16 residues. The CDR3: CASSQNRGSPAYEQYF. Written as DNA, the CDR3 is TGTGCCAGCAGCCAAAACAGGGGCTCGCCTGCCTACGAGCAGTACTTC.

This clonotype was seen only once. This chain links TRBV7-9 with TRBJ2-7; 11 positions agree with TRBD2. The CDR3 contains 20 residues. Germline assignment: CDR1 SEHNR and CDR2 FQNEAQ (reference sequence). The ends lost 3 bases at V and 2 bases at J; junction bases unmatched: 18. The CDR3 coding sequence is TGTGCCAGCAGCTTCGTGGTAGCGGGAGGGCCAGTACCCACACCCTACGAGCAGTACTTC. Translating it yields CASSFVVAGGPVPTPYEQYF.

This sequence joins TRBV19 and TRBJ2-2, with D possibly called TRBD1 or TRBD2 (6 bases each). The CDR3 is 14 residues long. With 7 bases removed from V and 6 bases from J, the gap between germline ends came to 15 bases. The germline V gene has CDR1 LNHDA and CDR2 SQIVND (reference sequence). CDR3 sequence reads: CASIQRGESGELFF. The CDR3 DNA sequence: TGTGCCAGTATCCAGAGGGGGGAGTCCGGGGAGCTGTTTTTT. Full variable domain (outside the CDR3, taken from reference TRBV19 and TRBJ2-2): DGGITQSPKYLFRKEGQNVTLSCEQNLNHDAMYWYRQDPGQGLRLIYYSQIVNDFQKGDIAEGYSVSREKKESFPLTVTSAQKNPTAFYLCASIQRGESGELFFGEGSRLTVL.

The genes are TRBV10-3 and TRBJ2-1, with TRBD1 identical over 10 bases. The germline V gene encodes CDR1 ENHRY and CDR2 SYGVKD. V lost 10 bases and J lost 2; bases outside the gene matches: 2. CDR3 length: 13 amino acids. CDR3 DNA sequence: TGTGCCACCGGGACAGGGGCCTACAATGAGCAGTTCTTC. Translated, it gives CATGTGAYNEQFF.

This clonotype was found once. The conserved final phenylalanine or tryptophan is absent from the CDR3, which likely points to a read error. The V and J genes are TRBV25-1 and TRBJ1-2, with a tentative D call TRBD1 (6 bases). Deletions cut 8 bases from V and 3 bases from J, with 19 bases between. The CDR3 has 15 residues. Germline V gene lookup returns CDR1 MGHDK and CDR2 SYGVNS. The CDR3 reads CASRPGTNFDYGYTL. DNA of the CDR3: TGTGCCAGCCGTCCAGGGACAAATTTTGACTATGGCTACACCCTC.

The table lists this clonotype with many counts. The chain uses TRBV27 and TRBJ2-7; TRBD2 is a possible D gene (5 bases). V lost 8 bases to trimming and J lost 3 bases, with 14 bases between them. The CDR3 has 13 residues. In germline, CDR1 is MNHEY, CDR2 SMNVEV (reference sequence). CDR3 amino acids: CASRPGLGYEQYF. The CDR3 DNA follows: TGTGCCAGCCGACCCGGACTGGGCTACGAGCAGTACTTC.

V usage is TRBV29-1 and J usage is TRBJ2-2; D is perhaps TRBD2 (5 bases). The CDR3 spans 14 residues. The germline CDR1 and CDR2 sequences are SQVTM and ANQGSEA. The ends were cut back, 4 bases at V and 3 bases at J, with 12 bases in the middle. The CDR3 loop reads CSVVGARDTGELFF. The CDR3 DNA is TGCAGCGTTGTGGGAGCGAGGGACACCGGGGAGCTGTTTTTT.

In its sample, this clonotype was seen many times. The V and J genes are TRBV2 and TRBJ2-6; 9 bases fit TRBD1. The ends lost 2 bases at V and 0 bases at J; junction bases unmatched: 11. The CDR3 is 20 residues long. Germline V gene lookup returns CDR1 SNHLY and CDR2 FYNNEI. Written as DNA, the CDR3 is TGTGCCAGCAGTGAAAGTTTGCCGGGACAGGGAGACTCTGGGGCCAACGTCCTGACTTTC. Its translation: CASSESLPGQGDSGANVLTF.

V gene TRBV12-3 or TRBV12-4 combines with J gene TRBJ1-2; TRBD1 agrees at 11 bases. The CDR3 is 13 amino acids. Losses at the gene ends were 4 bases for V and 6 bases for J; bases not matched to a gene: 1. The CDR3 is CASSWDRGNGYTF. CDR3 nucleotides: TGTGCCAGCAGTTGGGACAGGGGGAATGGCTACACCTTC.